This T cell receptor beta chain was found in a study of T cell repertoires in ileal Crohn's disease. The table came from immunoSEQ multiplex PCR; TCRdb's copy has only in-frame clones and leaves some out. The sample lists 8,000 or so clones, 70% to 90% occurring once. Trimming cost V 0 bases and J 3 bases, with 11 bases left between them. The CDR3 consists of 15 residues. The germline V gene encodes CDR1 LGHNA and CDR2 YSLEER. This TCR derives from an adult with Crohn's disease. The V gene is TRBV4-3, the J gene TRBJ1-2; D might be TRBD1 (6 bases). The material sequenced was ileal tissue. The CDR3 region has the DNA TGCGCCAGCAGCCAAGACCAAGGGGGGGACTATGGCTACACCTTC. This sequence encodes CASSQDQGGDYGYTF.